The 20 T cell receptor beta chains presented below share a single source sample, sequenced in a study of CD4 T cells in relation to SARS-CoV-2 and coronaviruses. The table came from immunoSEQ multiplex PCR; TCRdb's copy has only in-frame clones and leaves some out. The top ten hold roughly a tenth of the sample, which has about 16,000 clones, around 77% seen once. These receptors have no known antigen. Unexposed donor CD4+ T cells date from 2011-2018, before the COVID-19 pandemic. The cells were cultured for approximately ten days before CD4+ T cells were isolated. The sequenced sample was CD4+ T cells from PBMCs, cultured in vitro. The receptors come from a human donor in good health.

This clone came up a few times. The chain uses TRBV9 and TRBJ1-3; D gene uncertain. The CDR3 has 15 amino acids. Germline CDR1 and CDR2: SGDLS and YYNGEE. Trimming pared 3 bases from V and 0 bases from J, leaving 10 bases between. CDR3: CASSDRGSSGNTIYF. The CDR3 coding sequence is TGTGCCAGCAGCGACCGCGGCTCCTCTGGAAACACCATATATTTT.

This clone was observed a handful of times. The CDR3 DNA reads TGTGCCAGCAGTGACGACAACTCTGGGGCCAACGTCCTGACTTTC. Translating gives CASSDDNSGANVLTF. The chain is built from TRBV6-4 and TRBJ2-6; no clear D gene. Per the germline V gene, CDR1 is MRHNA and CDR2 is SNTAGT. Trimming removed 2 bases at V and 0 bases at J, with 5 bases between. The CDR3 sequence is 15 residues long.

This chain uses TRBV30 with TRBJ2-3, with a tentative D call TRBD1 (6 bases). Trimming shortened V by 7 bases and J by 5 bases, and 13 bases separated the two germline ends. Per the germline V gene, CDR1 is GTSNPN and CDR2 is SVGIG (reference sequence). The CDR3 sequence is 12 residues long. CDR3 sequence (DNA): TGTGCCTACTCAGGGGTGGGAGATACGCAGTATTTT. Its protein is CAYSGVGDTQYF.

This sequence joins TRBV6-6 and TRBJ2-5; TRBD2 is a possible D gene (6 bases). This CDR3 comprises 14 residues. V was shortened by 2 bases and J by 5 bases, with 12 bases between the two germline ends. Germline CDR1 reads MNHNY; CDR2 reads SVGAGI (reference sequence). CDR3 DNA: TGTGCCAGCAGTTACAGGGCGGCGGGGGAGACCCAGTACTTC. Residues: CASSYRAAGETQYF.

The CDR3 sequence: CASSLQQRGGYGYTF. The CDR3 nucleotides are TGTGCCAGCAGCTTGCAACAACGTGGGGGATATGGCTACACCTTC. The V and J genes are TRBV5-5 and TRBJ1-2; possibly TRBD1 for D (5 bases). The V and J ends lost 1 base and 5 bases respectively, with 15 bases between them. In germline, CDR1 is SGHKS, CDR2 YYEKEE (reference sequence). The CDR3 spans 15 residues.

The CDR3 DNA reads TGCGCCAGCAGCCCCGGACAGGCAACTAATGAAAAACTGTTTTTT. Its protein product is CASSPGQATNEKLFF. The gene calls are TRBV4-1 and TRBJ1-4; TRBD1 aligns across 7 bases. The ends lost 4 bases at V and 0 bases at J; junction bases unmatched: 2. CDR3 length equals 15 residues. The V gene's germline CDR1 is MGHRA and CDR2 YSYEKL.

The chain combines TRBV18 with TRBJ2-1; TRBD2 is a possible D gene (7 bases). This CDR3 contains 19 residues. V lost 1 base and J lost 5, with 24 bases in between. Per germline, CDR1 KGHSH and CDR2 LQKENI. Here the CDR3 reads CASSPRWGGRTRPDNEQFF. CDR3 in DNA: TGTGCCAGCTCACCACGATGGGGGGGCCGGACTCGACCAGACAATGAGCAGTTCTTC. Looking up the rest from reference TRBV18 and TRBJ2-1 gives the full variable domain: NAGVMQNPRHLVRRRGQEARLRCSPMKGHSHVYWYRQLPEEGLKFMVYLQKENIIDESGMPKERFSAEFPKEGPSILRIQQVVRGDSAAYFCASSPRWGGRTRPDNEQFFGPGTRLTVL.

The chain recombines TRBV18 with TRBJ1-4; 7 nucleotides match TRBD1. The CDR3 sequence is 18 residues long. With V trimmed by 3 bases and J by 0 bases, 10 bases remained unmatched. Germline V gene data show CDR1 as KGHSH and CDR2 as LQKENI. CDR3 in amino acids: CASSPGQASLATNEKLFF. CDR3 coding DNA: TGTGCCAGCTCACCTGGACAGGCTTCCCTTGCAACTAATGAAAAACTGTTTTTT.

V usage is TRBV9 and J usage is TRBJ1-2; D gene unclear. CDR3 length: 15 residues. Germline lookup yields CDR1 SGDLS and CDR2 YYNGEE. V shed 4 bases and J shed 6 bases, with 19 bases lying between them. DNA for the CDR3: TGTGCCAGCAGCCCTTTAAAGGGTCCCGGTAATGGCTACACCTTC. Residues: CASSPLKGPGNGYTF.

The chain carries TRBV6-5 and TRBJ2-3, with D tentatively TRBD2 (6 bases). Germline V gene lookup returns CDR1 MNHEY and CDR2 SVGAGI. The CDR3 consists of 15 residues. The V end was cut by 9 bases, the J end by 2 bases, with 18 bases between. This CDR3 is CASRPPGLNTDTQYF. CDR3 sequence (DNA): TGTGCCAGTAGACCCCCGGGACTGAACACAGATACGCAGTATTTT.

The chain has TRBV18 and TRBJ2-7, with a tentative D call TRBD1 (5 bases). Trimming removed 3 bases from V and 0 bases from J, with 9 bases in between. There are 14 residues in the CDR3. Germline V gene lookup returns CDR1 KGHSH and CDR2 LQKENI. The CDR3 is CASSPWTRSYEQYF. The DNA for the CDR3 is TGTGCCAGCTCACCGTGGACACGCTCCTACGAGCAGTACTTC.

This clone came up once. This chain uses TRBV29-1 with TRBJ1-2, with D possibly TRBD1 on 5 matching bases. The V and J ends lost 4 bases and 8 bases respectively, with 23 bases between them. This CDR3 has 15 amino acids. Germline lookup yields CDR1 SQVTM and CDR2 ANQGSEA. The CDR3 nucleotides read TGCAGCGTTGTATTTGGGGCAGGAGTCTCCTGGGGCTACACCTTC. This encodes CSVVFGAGVSWGYTF. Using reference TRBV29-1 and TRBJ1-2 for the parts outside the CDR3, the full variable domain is SAVISQKPSRDICQRGTSLTIQCQVDSQVTMMFWYRQQPGQSLTLIATANQGSEATYESGFVIDKFPISRPNLTFSTLTVSNMSPEDSSIYLCSVVFGAGVSWGYTFGSGTRLTVV.

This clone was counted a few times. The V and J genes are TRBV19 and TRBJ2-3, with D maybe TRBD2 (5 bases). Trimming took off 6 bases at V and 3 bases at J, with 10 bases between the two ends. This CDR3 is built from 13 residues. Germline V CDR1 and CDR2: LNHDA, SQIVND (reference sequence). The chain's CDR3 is CASSGSATDTQYF. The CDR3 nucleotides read TGTGCCAGTAGCGGTAGCGCTACAGATACGCAGTATTTT.

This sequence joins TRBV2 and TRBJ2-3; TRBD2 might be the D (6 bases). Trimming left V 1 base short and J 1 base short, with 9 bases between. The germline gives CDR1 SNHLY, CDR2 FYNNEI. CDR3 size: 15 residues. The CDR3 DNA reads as TGTGCCAGCAGTGAAGGAAGGAGGGGCACAGATACGCAGTATTTT. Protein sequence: CASSEGRRGTDTQYF. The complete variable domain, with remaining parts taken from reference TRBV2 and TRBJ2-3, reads EPEVTQTPSHQVTQMGQEVILRCVPISNHLYFYWYRQILGQKVEFLVSFYNNEISEKSEIFDDQFSVERPDGSNFTLKIRSTKLEDSAMYFCASSEGRRGTDTQYFGPGTRLTVL.

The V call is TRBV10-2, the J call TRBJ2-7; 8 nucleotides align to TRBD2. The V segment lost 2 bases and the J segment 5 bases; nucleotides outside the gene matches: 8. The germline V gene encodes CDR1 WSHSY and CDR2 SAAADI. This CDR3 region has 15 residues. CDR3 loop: CASSELQKAGDEQYF. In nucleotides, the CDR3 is TGCGCCAGCAGTGAGCTACAGAAAGCGGGAGACGAGCAGTACTTC.

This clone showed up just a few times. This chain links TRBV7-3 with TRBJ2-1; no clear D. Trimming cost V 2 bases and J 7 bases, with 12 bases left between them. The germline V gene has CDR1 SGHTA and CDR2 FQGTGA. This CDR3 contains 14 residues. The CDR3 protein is CASSLGASTNEQFF. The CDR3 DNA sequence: TGTGCCAGCAGCTTAGGTGCCTCTACTAATGAGCAGTTCTTC.

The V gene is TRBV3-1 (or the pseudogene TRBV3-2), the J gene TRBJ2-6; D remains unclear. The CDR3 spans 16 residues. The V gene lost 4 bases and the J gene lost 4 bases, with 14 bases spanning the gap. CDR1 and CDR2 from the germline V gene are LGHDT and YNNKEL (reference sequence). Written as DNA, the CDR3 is TGTGCCAGCAGCCCCAAGAACACGATCGGGGCCAACGTCCTGACTTTC. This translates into CASSPKNTIGANVLTF.

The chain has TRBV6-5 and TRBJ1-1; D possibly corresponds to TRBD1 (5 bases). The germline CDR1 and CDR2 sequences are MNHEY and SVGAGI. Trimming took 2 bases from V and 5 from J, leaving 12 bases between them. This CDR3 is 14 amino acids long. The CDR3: CASSYGGAGTEAFF. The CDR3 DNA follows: TGTGCCAGCAGTTACGGAGGGGCAGGTACTGAAGCTTTCTTT.

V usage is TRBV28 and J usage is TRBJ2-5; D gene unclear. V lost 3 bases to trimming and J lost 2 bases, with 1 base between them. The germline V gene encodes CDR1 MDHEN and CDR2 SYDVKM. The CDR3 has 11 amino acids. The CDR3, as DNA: TGTGCCAGCAGTTTGCAAGAGACCCAGTACTTC. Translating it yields CASSLQETQYF.

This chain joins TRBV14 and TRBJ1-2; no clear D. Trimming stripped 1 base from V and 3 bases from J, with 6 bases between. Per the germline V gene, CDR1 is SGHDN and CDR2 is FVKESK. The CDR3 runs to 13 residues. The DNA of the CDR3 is TGTGCCAGCAGCCAAGGGTTTGACTATGGCTACACCTTC. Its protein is CASSQGFDYGYTF.